This T cell receptor (beta chain) was captured by sequencing in a study of T cell changes during pregnancy in multiple sclerosis. The repertoire was sequenced with immunoSEQ multiplex PCR; TCRdb's copy has only in-frame clones and lacks some. The sample yields 40,000 to 50,000 clones, 89% seen once. CDR1 is SEHNR, CDR2 FQNEAQ, per germline (reference sequence). The length of the CDR3 is 16 residues. The J segment lost 4 bases and the V segment lost 4 bases, leaving 5 bases of the junction unmatched. The specimen comprised CD4+ T cells from peripheral blood mononuclear cells, sampled in the first trimester of pregnancy. This TCR came from a female donor with multiple sclerosis, enrolled in a pregnancy study. J is TRBJ2-6 and V is TRBV7-9, with 9 bases identical to TRBD1. The CDR3 is CASSWTGVNGANVLTF. The CDR3, as DNA: TGTGCCAGCAGCTGGACAGGGGTGAACGGGGCCAACGTCCTGACTTTC. Full variable domain (outside the CDR3, taken from reference TRBV7-9 and TRBJ2-6): DTGVSQNPRHKITKRGQNVTFRCDPISEHNRLYWYRQTLGQGPEFLTYFQNEAQLEKSRLLSDRFSAERPKGSFSTLEIQRTEQGDSAMYLCASSWTGVNGANVLTFGAGSRLTVL.